The rows below give T cell receptor beta chains drawn from one sample of a study of human versus mouse CDR3 diversity and MHC coevolution. Sequenced by immunoSEQ multiplex PCR; TCRdb stores in-frame clones only, minus some. Here the sample spans 55,000 to 65,000 clones, about 94% being singletons. Sample: naive CD4+ T cells from blood. The source of these receptors is a person aged 55 to 75 in good health. Each CDR3 is given with its conserved first and last residue. Fields, in order: clone size, D gene, V gene, CDR3 length, J gene, CDR3 DNA, CDR3 protein. A D gene is named only where the DNA matches it firmly. Clone size, where shown, is once, few, many, or a class for clones that have expanded.

few	TRBD1	TRBV19	13	TRBJ2-7	TGTGCCAGTAGCAAGGACAGGGGCTACGAGCAGTACTTC	CASSKDRGYEQYF
-	-	TRBV5-1	14	TRBJ2-1	TGCGCCAGCGGCACAGAATACTCCTACAATGAGCAGTTCTTC	CASGTEYSYNEQFF
-	TRBD2	TRBV7-9	15	TRBJ2-7	TGTGCCAGCAGCTTCGGGACTAGCGGGATATACGAGCAGTACTTC	CASSFGTSGIYEQYF
-	TRBD1	TRBV11-3	15	TRBJ2-1	TGTGCCAGCAGCCCGGGAGGACAGGGGGTGCATGAGCAGTTCTTC	CASSPGGQGVHEQFF
-	-	TRBV5-1	14	TRBJ1-2	TGCGCCAGCAGCTTGGAGCGAGACCTCTATGGCTACACCTTC	CASSLERDLYGYTF
once	TRBD2	TRBV29-1	15	TRBJ2-7	TGCAGCGTTGCCGGGACTAGCGGGAGTTTCTACGAGCAGTACTTC	CSVAGTSGSFYEQYF
-	TRBD1	TRBV7-3	15	TRBJ1-6	TGTGCCAGCAGCTTACGGGGACAGGGCCATTCACCCCTCCACTTT	CASSLRGQGHSPLHF
-	-	TRBV9	14	TRBJ2-1	TGTGCCAGCAGCGTAGCAACTCTAGGCAATGAGCAGTTCTTC	CASSVATLGNEQFF
few	-	TRBV19	14	TRBJ1-3	TGTGCCACCAGCCCAGGTTTCTCTGGAAACACCATATATTTT	CATSPGFSGNTIYF
-	-	TRBV6-1	13	TRBJ1-1	TGTGCCAGCACCCGGACAGAGGACACTGAAGCTTTCTTT	CASTRTEDTEAFF
-	-	TRBV5-1	15	TRBJ2-2	TGCGCCAGCAGCCCGGGACATTCGAACACCGGGGAGCTGTTTTTT	CASSPGHSNTGELFF
-	TRBD1	TRBV6-1	14	TRBJ2-6	TGTGCCAGCAACCCGCCGGGACAGGTAAAAGTCCTGACTTTC	CASNPPGQVKVLTF
-	TRBD1	TRBV7-9	14	TRBJ1-1	TGTGCCAGCAGCAGACAGGGGCGAGGCGCTGAAGCTTTCTTT	CASSRQGRGAEAFF
once	TRBD2	TRBV5-6	18	TRBJ2-1	TGTGCCAGCAGCCCAGGTTGGGGGACTAGCGGGAGTTGGGTCGAGCAGTTCTTC	CASSPGWGTSGSWVEQFF
-	-	TRBV21-1	14	TRBJ2-1	TGTGCCAGCAGTGACGGCGGGGTCGGCAATGAGCAGTTCTTC	CASSDGGVGNEQFF
-	TRBD1	TRBV5-8	16	TRBJ1-4	TGTGCCAGCAGCATAAAACCGGGACAGGGGCTTCGGAAACTGTTTTTT	CASSIKPGQGLRKLFF
once	TRBD1	TRBV29-1	13	TRBJ1-1	TGCAGCGGGAGACAGGGAGGCGGTACTGAAGCTTTCTTT	CSGRQGGGTEAFF
few	-	TRBV2	14	TRBJ1-3	TGTGCCAGCAGGGACGGACTCTCTGGAAACACCATATATTTT	CASRDGLSGNTIYF
-	-	TRBV6-6	11	TRBJ1-1	TGTGCCAGCAGGAGAGGCACTGAAGCTTTCTTT	CASRRGTEAFF
-	TRBD2	TRBV5-8	17	TRBJ2-2	TGTGCCAGCAGCTTCGCCGGGAGGAAACTTAACACCGGGGAGCTGTTTTTT	CASSFAGRKLNTGELFF
-	TRBD1	TRBV2	15	TRBJ1-2	TGTGCCAGCAGTTATGGGACAGGGGGCGGCTATGGCTACACCTTC	CASSYGTGGGYGYTF
-	-	TRBV7-8	15	TRBJ2-2	TGTGCCAGCAGCATTGAGGGAGTTTACACCGGGGAGCTGTTTTTT	CASSIEGVYTGELFF
-	TRBD2	TRBV11-2	14	TRBJ2-7	TGTGCCAGCAGCTCCAGCGGGGGCTCCTACGAGCAGTACTTC	CASSSSGGSYEQYF
-	-	TRBV9	15	TRBJ2-2	TGTGCCAGCAGCGCCCAGGCAGGGGCAGCCGGGGAGCTGTTTTTT	CASSAQAGAAGELFF
-	-	TRBV21-1	16	TRBJ2-5	TGTGCCAGCGTGGCAGGGGGCCCCCCCCAGCAAGAGACCCAGTACTTC	CASVAGGPPQQETQYF
-	-	TRBV11-2	12	TRBJ2-7	TGTGCCAGCAGCCAATCCACATCTCAGCAGTACTTC	CASSQSTSQQYF
few	-	TRBV5-8	14	TRBJ1-3	TGTGCCAGCAGTAGAGCTATGCCTGGAAACACCATATATTTT	CASSRAMPGNTIYF
-	-	TRBV7-9	13	TRBJ1-6	TGTGCCAGCAGCTTAACGGAGGTTTCACCCCTCCACTTT	CASSLTEVSPLHF
-	TRBD2	TRBV29-1	11	TRBJ2-5	TGCGGGAAGCGGGAGGGAGAGACCCAGTACTTC	CGKREGETQYF
-	TRBD1	TRBV11-2	14	TRBJ2-5	TGTGCCAGCAGCCGACAGGGGGCGAGGGAGACCCAGTACTTC	CASSRQGARETQYF
-	-	TRBV2	13	TRBJ1-2	TGTGCCAGCAGTTATGACAGAAACTATGGCTACACCTTC	CASSYDRNYGYTF
once	TRBD2	TRBV19	15	TRBJ2-3	TGTGCCAGTAATCCTACTAGCGCGCAAACAGATACGCAGTATTTT	CASNPTSAQTDTQYF
-	TRBD1	TRBV27	14	TRBJ2-5	TGTGCCAGCAGTTCCGGGACAGGGCAAGAGACCCAGTACTTC	CASSSGTGQETQYF
-	TRBD2	TRBV19	14	TRBJ2-7	TGTGCCAGTAGTATGCGGGAGGGCGCGTACGAGCAGTACTTC	CASSMREGAYEQYF
-	TRBD1	TRBV6-7	17	TRBJ1-1	TGTGCCAGCAGTCCACACTCGTCAGGACAGGGGATCACTGAAGCTTTCTTT	CASSPHSSGQGITEAFF
once	TRBD1	TRBV5-1	14	TRBJ2-7	TGCGCCAGCAGCTCCAGGGACAGTTCCTACGAGCAGTACTTC	CASSSRDSSYEQYF
-	TRBD1	TRBV10-1	13	TRBJ1-2	TGCGCCAGCAGCCAGGACAGGGGGCAAGGCTACACCTTC	CASSQDRGQGYTF
-	-	TRBV5-6	13	TRBJ2-7	TGTGCCAGCAGCTTGGCAGCGCAGGGCGAGCAGTACTTC	CASSLAAQGEQYF
-	TRBD1	TRBV5-4	14	TRBJ1-2	TGTGCCAGCAGCTTGGCAGGGACAGCCTATGGCTACACCTTC	CASSLAGTAYGYTF
-	-	TRBV7-8	16	TRBJ2-1	TGTGCCAGCAGCTTAATATCTAGCAGGATCTACAATGAGCAGTTCTTC	CASSLISSRIYNEQFF
-	-	TRBV15	16	TRBJ1-5	TGTGCCACCAGCAGAGATGGCAGGGATAGCAATCAGCCCCAGCATTTT	CATSRDGRDSNQPQHF
once	TRBD1	TRBV6-4	15	TRBJ2-1	TGTGCCAGCAGTGACGAGGGGGCGTCCTACAATGAGCAGTTCTTC	CASSDEGASYNEQFF
-	TRBD2	TRBV7-2	16	TRBJ2-5	TGTGCCAGCAGCCCCCCGGGGGGTGCGGGAACGGAGACCCAGTACTTC	CASSPPGGAGTETQYF
-	TRBD1	TRBV7-3	15	TRBJ2-7	TGTGCCAGCAGCTTGGCGGGACAGGGGGCCTACGAGCAGTACTTC	CASSLAGQGAYEQYF
-	TRBD2	TRBV5-4	16	TRBJ2-1	TGTGCCAGCAGCCAGGGACTAGCGGGGGTTCGGACTGAGCAGTTCTTC	CASSQGLAGVRTEQFF
once	TRBD1	TRBV19	15	TRBJ2-1	TGTGCCAGTAGTCAGAAAAGGGGGCCCTACAATGAGCAGTTCTTC	CASSQKRGPYNEQFF
-	TRBD1	TRBV2	14	TRBJ2-5	TGTGCCAGCAGTTTGACAGGGTTCCAAGAGACCCAGTACTTC	CASSLTGFQETQYF
-	-	TRBV19	12	TRBJ2-4	TGTGCCAGTAGTACCCGGGGAAACATTCAGTACTTC	CASSTRGNIQYF
-	TRBD2	TRBV9	15	TRBJ2-2	TGTGCCAGCAGCGTAGGGCCCCTAGCGGGCGGGGAGCTGTTTTTT	CASSVGPLAGGELFF
-	-	TRBV11-3	12	TRBJ2-3	TGTGCCAGCAGCCCCCCTACAGATACGCAGTATTTT	CASSPPTDTQYF
-	TRBD2	TRBV5-4	14	TRBJ2-7	TGTGCCAGCAGCTCCACTAGCGGCTCCTACGAGCAGTACTTC	CASSSTSGSYEQYF
-	TRBD2	TRBV5-1	15	TRBJ2-7	TGCGCCAGCAGCTTGGGGACTAGCGGGCGCTACGAGCAGTACTTC	CASSLGTSGRYEQYF
-	TRBD1	TRBV11-2	15	TRBJ2-2	TGTGCCAGCAGCCTGCTACCAGGGGGAACCGGGGAGCTGTTTTTT	CASSLLPGGTGELFF
-	-	TRBV6-1	13	TRBJ2-7	TGTGCCAGCAGTGAAGAGGGACTCTACGAGCAGTACTTC	CASSEEGLYEQYF
-	-	TRBV19	15	TRBJ1-2	TGTGCCAGTCGCGCCGCAGACGCTTTAGCCTATGGCTACACCTTC	CASRAADALAYGYTF
once	-	TRBV11-2	14	TRBJ1-2	TGTGCCAGCAGCTTAAACGGGATAAACTATGGCTACACCTTC	CASSLNGINYGYTF